The next 30 T cell receptor beta chains were all read from a single sample in a study of shared clonotypes between healthy human individuals. Repertoires were generated with immunoSEQ multiplex PCR, while TCRdb's copy carries only in-frame clones and drops some. The sample holds about 590,000 clones; about 95% are singletons and the top ten take about 0.11%. CD8 cells classed as naive were CD45RO-negative and positively selected for CCR7, excluding terminally differentiated effector memory CD45RA+ cells. Input material: naive CD8+ T cells sorted from blood. These TCRs come from a woman in her twenties or thirties in good health.

CDR3 in amino acids: CASSELGGQLFF. CDR3 in DNA: TGTGCCAGCAGTGAATTGGGAGGGCAACTGTTTTTT. The V call is TRBV25-1, the J call TRBJ1-4; D unresolved. Germline V gene sequence: CDR1 MGHDK, CDR2 SYGVNS. Trimming took off 1 base at V and 12 bases at J, with 9 bases between the two ends. There are 12 residues in the CDR3. Filled out from reference TRBV25-1 and TRBJ1-4, the complete variable domain reads EADIYQTPRYLVIGTGKKITLECSQTMGHDKMYWYQQDPGMELHLIHYSYGVNSTEKGDLSSESTVSRIRTEHFPLTLESARPSHTSQYLCASSELGGQLFFGSGTQLSVL.

V usage is TRBV6-5 and J usage is TRBJ2-1, with D unresolved. The CDR3 is made up of 15 amino acids. Per the germline V gene, CDR1 is MNHEY and CDR2 is SVGAGI. The V end was cut by 5 bases, the J end by 0 bases, with 11 bases between. In DNA form, the CDR3 reads TGTGCCAGCAGTCGGCATTCGGGCTCCTACAATGAGCAGTTCTTC. Translating gives CASSRHSGSYNEQFF.

J is TRBJ2-2 and V is TRBV7-9; tentatively, D is TRBD1 (5 bases). The CDR3 loop spans 14 amino acids. The germline V and J ends were trimmed by 5 bases and 6 bases, with 13 bases remaining between them. CDR1 is SEHNR, CDR2 FQNEAQ, per germline (reference sequence). CDR3 coding DNA: TGTGCCAGCAGCAGTCCAACAGGACCCGGGGAGCTGTTTTTT. It yields the protein CASSSPTGPGELFF.

The V and J genes are TRBV28 and TRBJ1-5; a weak D match, TRBD1 (6 bases). The CDR3 totals 13 residues. Germline CDR1 MDHEN, CDR2 SYDVKM. The V gene lost 5 bases and the J gene lost 9 bases, with 14 bases spanning the gap. CDR3 amino acids: CASSGSGVRPQHF. The CDR3 DNA follows: TGTGCCAGCAGTGGGTCAGGGGTGAGGCCCCAGCATTTT.

The rearrangement uses TRBV9 and TRBJ2-5; no firm D call. The germline V and J ends were trimmed by 0 bases and 4 bases, with 16 bases remaining between them. CDR1 and CDR2 from the germline V gene are SGDLS and YYNGEE. CDR3 length: 16 residues. CDR3 region: CASSVGWRPVTETQYF. In DNA form, the CDR3 reads TGTGCCAGCAGCGTAGGCTGGCGGCCTGTTACAGAGACCCAGTACTTC.

This rearrangement joins TRBV27 to TRBJ2-7; D tentatively fits TRBD1 or TRBD2 (5 bases each). Trimming left V 6 bases short and J 3 bases short, with 18 bases between. Germline loops: CDR1 MNHEY, CDR2 SMNVEV (reference sequence). This CDR3 is built from 15 residues. The CDR3 DNA follows: TGTGCCAGCAGCGCCCCGGGGCGCGGAGACTACGAGCAGTACTTC. This sequence encodes CASSAPGRGDYEQYF.

The CDR3 sequence is CASIPAGDRGYIGYTF. CDR3 sequence (DNA): TGTGCCAGCATTCCAGCTGGGGACAGGGGATACATAGGCTACACCTTC. This chain connects TRBV28 to TRBJ1-2; 10 bases match TRBD1. The CDR3 has 16 residues. Germline lookup yields CDR1 MDHEN and CDR2 SYDVKM. Losses at the gene ends were 7 bases for V and 8 bases for J; bases not matched to a gene: 16.

This CDR3 reads CAISSDRGNYEQYF. Here the CDR3 DNA reads TGTGCCATCAGTTCAGACAGGGGGAACTACGAGCAGTACTTC. The chain joins TRBV10-3 to TRBJ2-7; 9 nucleotides line up with TRBD1. J gave up 3 bases and V 5 bases, and 5 bases lay outside the gene matches. Germline CDR1 and CDR2: ENHRY and SYGVKD. The CDR3 extends over 14 amino acids.

The gene calls are TRBV13 and TRBJ1-5; D is undetermined. The CDR3 is 16 residues long. The germline V and J ends were trimmed by 0 bases and 1 base, with 10 bases remaining between them. Germline CDR1 and CDR2: PRHDT and FYEKMQ (reference sequence). In nucleotides, the CDR3 is TGTGCCAGCAGCTTAGGCCAGGTGAAGAGCAATCAGCCCCAGCATTTT. This encodes CASSLGQVKSNQPQHF.

The chain uses TRBV5-6 and TRBJ2-2, with D maybe TRBD2 (5 bases). Trimming cost V 4 bases and J 5 bases, with 12 bases left between them. In germline, CDR1 is SGHDT, CDR2 YYEEEE. The CDR3 loop spans 14 amino acids. The CDR3 sequence: CASSPPGWTGELFF. The CDR3 DNA reads TGTGCCAGCAGCCCCCCGGGATGGACCGGGGAGCTGTTTTTT.

The V and J genes are TRBV7-8 and TRBJ2-3; 9 positions agree with TRBD2. V gave up 2 bases and J gave up 2 bases; unmatched junction bases: 14. This CDR3 has 19 amino acids. The germline V gene has CDR1 SGHVS and CDR2 FQNEAQ. In DNA, the CDR3 is TGTGCCAGCAGCTTACGACTAGCGGAGTCCTCGATCTACACAGATACGCAGTATTTT. It is translated as CASSLRLAESSIYTDTQYF.

The count of this clone is one. The V call is TRBV7-6, the J call TRBJ1-2; D unresolved. The V end lost 1 base, the J end lost 0 bases, and 9 bases lay between the germline ends. The germline gives CDR1 SGHVS, CDR2 FNYEAQ. The CDR3 extends over 15 amino acids. The CDR3: CASSLEQLANYGYTF. The DNA for the CDR3 is TGTGCCAGCAGCTTAGAACAGCTAGCTAACTATGGCTACACCTTC.

This rearrangement joins TRBV28 to TRBJ1-1, with a tentative D call TRBD1 (5 bases). The CDR3 runs to 14 residues. The V gene lost 10 bases and the J gene lost 3 bases, with 18 bases spanning the gap. The germline V gene has CDR1 MDHEN and CDR2 SYDVKM. Here the CDR3 DNA reads TGTGCCACTCAGGGTCCTCTCCCATACACTGAAGCTTTCTTT. It encodes CATQGPLPYTEAFF.

The CDR3 DNA reads TGTGCCAGCAATTATGTAGCGGACGGGGAGCTGTTTTTT. The encoded protein is CASNYVADGELFF. This rearrangement joins TRBV6-1 to TRBJ2-2; D may be TRBD2 (6 bases). The CDR3 has 13 amino acids. Trimming stripped 7 bases from V and 7 bases from J, with 13 bases between. CDR1 and CDR2 (germline): MNHNS, SASEGT.

The genes are TRBV28 and TRBJ1-1; a possible D gene is TRBD1 (6 bases). Looked up from germline, CDR1 is MDHEN and CDR2 is SYDVKM. V was clipped by 2 bases and J by 0 bases, with 7 bases between them. CDR3 length equals 14 residues. CDR3 loop: CASSLRDMNTEAFF. The CDR3 DNA sequence: TGTGCCAGCAGTTTACGGGACATGAACACTGAAGCTTTCTTT.

This clone occurred once. The rearrangement joins TRBV27 to TRBJ1-5; D is unresolved. The germline CDR1 and CDR2 sequences are MNHEY and SMNVEV (reference sequence). Trimming took off 5 bases at V and 5 bases at J, with 13 bases between the two ends. This CDR3 spans 14 amino acids. The CDR3 DNA sequence: TGTGCCAGCAGTCCGAAGAATACCGATCAGCCCCAGCATTTT. Encoded protein: CASSPKNTDQPQHF.

The genes are TRBV28 and TRBJ1-1, with a possible D match to TRBD1 (6 bases). CDR3 length: 13 amino acids. V gave up 11 bases and J gave up 6 bases, with 19 bases separating them. Germline CDR1 MDHEN, CDR2 SYDVKM. The CDR3 DNA is TGTGCCGGATCGCGGGGGCAAGTGGCTGAAGCTTTCTTT. Residues: CAGSRGQVAEAFF.

This clone was recorded only once. The V call is TRBV5-1, the J call TRBJ2-3; D possibly corresponds to TRBD2 (5 bases). This CDR3 has 15 residues. Germline V gene sequence: CDR1 SGHRS, CDR2 YFSETQ. Trimming took 7 bases from V and 4 from J, leaving 19 bases between them. DNA for the CDR3: TGCGCCAGCTCCCCGGAGGCCTTCCCCGCAGATACGCAGTATTTT. This sequence encodes CASSPEAFPADTQYF.

This chain uses TRBV28 with TRBJ1-3; D uncertain. Trimming removed 0 bases at V and 7 bases at J, with 10 bases between. This CDR3 has 14 residues. CDR1 is MDHEN, CDR2 SYDVKM, per germline. The CDR3 here is CASSLWPPGNTIYF. The CDR3 region has the DNA TGTGCCAGCAGTTTATGGCCCCCCGGGAACACCATATATTTT.

The chain employs TRBV5-4 and TRBJ2-3; D perhaps matches TRBD2 (7 bases). In germline, CDR1 is SGHNT, CDR2 YYREEE (reference sequence). V was trimmed by 1 base and J by 8 bases, leaving 17 bases between them. The CDR3 loop spans 15 amino acids. This CDR3 reads CASSLRGGGLGTQYF. The CDR3, as DNA: TGTGCCAGCAGCTTGAGAGGGGGAGGGCTGGGTACGCAGTATTTT.

This clone was observed many times. The chain combines TRBV28 with TRBJ1-3, with D hard to call. This CDR3 has 14 residues. Germline CDR1 and CDR2: MDHEN and SYDVKM. V lost 6 bases to trimming and J lost 6 bases, with 15 bases between them. For the CDR3, the DNA is TGTGCCAGCAGCCCCGGTGGGGTAGCAAACACCATATATTTT. Translated: CASSPGGVANTIYF.

The J gene is TRBJ2-1, the V gene TRBV9; possibly TRBD2 for D (5 bases). The germline gives CDR1 SGDLS, CDR2 YYNGEE. The V end lost 3 bases, the J end lost 4 bases, and 8 bases lay between the germline ends. CDR3 length: 13 amino acids. This chain's CDR3 is CASSAERYNEQFF. In DNA form, the CDR3 reads TGTGCCAGCAGCGCCGAGCGGTACAATGAGCAGTTCTTC.

The rearrangement uses TRBV9 and TRBJ2-5; D not resolved. V shed 4 bases and J shed 5 bases, with 12 bases lying between them. CDR3 length: 13 amino acids. Germline V gene sequence: CDR1 SGDLS, CDR2 YYNGEE. The chain's CDR3 is CASSTTTYETQYF. CDR3 nucleotide sequence: TGTGCCAGCAGCACTACTACGTATGAGACCCAGTACTTC.

A word on this clone: Other DNA variants within this sample encode the same CDR3. The V and J genes are TRBV7-9 and TRBJ1-1, with no clear D. This CDR3 spans 12 amino acids. Trimming took 5 bases from V and 4 from J, leaving 8 bases between them. CDR1 and CDR2 (germline): SEHNR, FQNEAQ (reference sequence). The CDR3 spells CASSPLGTEAFF. CDR3 sequence (DNA): TGTGCCAGCAGCCCTTTGGGCACTGAAGCTTTCTTT.

This rearrangement joins TRBV19 to TRBJ1-5; 7 nucleotides line up with TRBD1. The junction had 8 bases not matched to a gene; V was cut back by 5 bases and J by 7 bases. CDR3 length: 14 residues. The V gene's germline CDR1 is LNHDA and CDR2 SQIVND (reference sequence). The CDR3 protein is CASSATGASQPQHF. Here the CDR3 DNA reads TGTGCCAGTAGTGCCACAGGGGCAAGCCAGCCCCAGCATTTT.

The gene calls are TRBV11-2 and TRBJ2-5; D gene uncertain. Germline values: CDR1 SGHAT, CDR2 FQNNGV. The CDR3 consists of 12 residues. Trimming removed 5 bases from V and 2 bases from J, with 6 bases in between. CDR3 protein: CASSPQQETQYF. The DNA for the CDR3 is TGTGCCAGCAGCCCACAGCAAGAGACCCAGTACTTC.

The chain is built from TRBV5-5 and TRBJ2-7, with D unclear. The CDR3 is 15 amino acids. CDR1 is SGHKS, CDR2 YYEKEE, per germline (reference sequence). The V end was cut by 0 bases, the J end by 5 bases, with 15 bases between. The CDR3 spells CASSLGEAAWDEQYF. The CDR3 region has the DNA TGTGCCAGCAGCTTGGGGGAAGCAGCGTGGGACGAGCAGTACTTC.

This clone was found once. The J gene is TRBJ1-1, the V gene TRBV14; possible D gene TRBD1, 6 bases. Germline CDR1 and CDR2: SGHDN and FVKESK. The CDR3 runs 14 residues. The V and J ends lost 4 bases and 1 base respectively, with 10 bases between them. The CDR3 loop reads CASSPRGRNTEAFF. CDR3 DNA: TGTGCCAGCAGCCCGAGGGGGAGGAACACTGAAGCTTTCTTT.

J is TRBJ2-1 and V is TRBV27; 11 nucleotides align to TRBD2. The CDR3 totals 14 residues. The V and J ends lost 3 bases and 7 bases, in that order; junction bases with no gene match: 2. Germline lookup yields CDR1 MNHEY and CDR2 SMNVEV (reference sequence). The CDR3 protein is CASSLASGRNEQFF. The CDR3, as DNA: TGTGCCAGCAGTTTGGCTAGCGGGAGGAATGAGCAGTTCTTC.

This clone was seen a single time. The V and J genes are TRBV4-1 and TRBJ2-5; 10 positions match TRBD2. The J call is doubtful: the DNA matches TRBJ2-7 better. The CDR3 length is 16 residues. Germline CDR1 MGHRA, CDR2 YSYEKL. CDR3 in DNA: TGCGCCAGCAGCCAAGATAGTCTAGCGGGAGACTACGAGCAGTACTTC. This codes for CASSQDSLAGDYEQYF.